This section outlines one T cell receptor beta chain sequence together with its context. Its target is unknown. Germline loops: CDR1 MGHRA, CDR2 YSYEKL. The CDR3 has 16 amino acids. The method was immunoSEQ multiplex PCR; TCRdb's version includes in-frame clones alone and lacks a portion of them. The sample has tens of thousands of clones; 81% are singletons. This sample is drawn from a study of OX40 agonist ivuxolimab in advanced cancers. Study in general: The study treated patients with ivuxolimab, an agonistic anti-OX40 (CD134) antibody. The study, taken as a whole, reports: Expanded clones belonging to CD8+ T cells outnumbered, on average, those of CD4+.

Exclusion of a patient followed from autoimmune disease history or systemic immunosuppression. Sampled blood was obtained at baseline, cycle 4 day 1, and cycle 7 day 1. The chain uses TRBV4-1 and TRBJ2-5; TRBD2 is a possible D gene (5 bases). TRBJ2-7 matches the DNA end more closely, so the J call is doubtful. Sequencing used CD4+ or CD8+ T cells sorted from blood, obtained in a trial of the OX40 agonist ivuxolimab. The sequence derives from an adult with an advanced solid tumor such as melanoma, head and neck, liver or kidney cancer. CDR3 sequence reads: CASSPAGVGVTYEQYF. The CDR3 DNA follows: TGCGCCAGCAGCCCCGCCGGGGTCGGGGTAACCTACGAGCAGTACTTC.